This T cell receptor (beta chain) is drawn from a study of cytomegalovirus exposure and HLA in healthy donors. Study findings and constraints: TCR beta sequences numbering around 15,000 were associated with HLA alleles at 0.05 false discovery rate in a later analysis.

As for this clone: Its antigen is unidentified.

This PCR relied on a set of 60 Vbeta primers and 13 Jbeta primers. Authors' data handling: Later analysis identified approximately 88 million unique TCR beta chains, roughly 11 million shared. The table came from immunoSEQ multiplex PCR; TCRdb's copy has only in-frame clones and leaves some out. V, J and clone size are taken as reported in that table, and D and trimming were inferred from the DNA itself. The sample consists of over 100,000 clones, about four fifths of them appearing once. The sequence was collected from a young man in good health and CMV-seropositive. Source material: PBMCs.

The CDR3 loop reads CASSLSTSEKLFF. The CDR3 DNA reads TGTGCCAGCAGCTTGAGCACGAGCGAGAAACTGTTTTTT. The V and J genes are TRBV5-4 and TRBJ1-4, with D unclear. Trimming took off 1 base at V and 11 bases at J, with 12 bases between the two ends. Germline-derived CDR1 and CDR2 are SGHNT and YYREEE (reference sequence). The CDR3 is made up of 13 amino acids.